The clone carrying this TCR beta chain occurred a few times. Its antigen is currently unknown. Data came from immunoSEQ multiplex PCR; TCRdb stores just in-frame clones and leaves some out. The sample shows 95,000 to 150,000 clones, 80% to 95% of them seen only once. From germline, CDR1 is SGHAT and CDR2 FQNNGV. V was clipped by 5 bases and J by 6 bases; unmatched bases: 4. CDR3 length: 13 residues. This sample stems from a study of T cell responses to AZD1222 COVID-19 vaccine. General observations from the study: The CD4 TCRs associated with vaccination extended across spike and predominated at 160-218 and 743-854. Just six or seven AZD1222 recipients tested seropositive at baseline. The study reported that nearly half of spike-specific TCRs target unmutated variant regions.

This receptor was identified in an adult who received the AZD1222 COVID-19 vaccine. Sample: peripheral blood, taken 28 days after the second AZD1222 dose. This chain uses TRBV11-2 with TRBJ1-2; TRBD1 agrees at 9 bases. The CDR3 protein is CASSPQGAHGYTF. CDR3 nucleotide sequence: TGTGCCAGCAGCCCACAGGGGGCGCATGGCTACACCTTC.